This entry lists 6 T cell receptor beta chains sequenced from one sample in a study of beta chain features in type 1 diabetes (dated by TCRdb to about 2018). The library was produced with the immunoSEQ multiplex PCR assay. All of the isolated RNA was reverse transcribed with the High Capacity cDNA Reverse Transcription Kit, so expressed TCRB transcripts were sequenced. TCRdb took over this immuneACCESS table, retaining in-frame rearrangements with V and J assigned. Such tables are incomplete; in checked studies, under half of the missing clones stem from an unresolved V gene, and the remainder is unexplained. The sample profile shows roughly 450,000 clones; 9.5% to 12% of them were found once. The top ten constitute approximately 0.05% of the sample. Input material: naive CD4+ T cells from blood. Interpreted using the paper, the cell subset or site label stands for: true naive CD4+ T cells. The receptors originated from a young woman in good health.

In this sample, this clone turned up a few times. The chain carries TRBV29-1 and TRBJ1-1, with 8 positions matching TRBD1. Germline CDR1 SQVTM, CDR2 ANQGSEA. The CDR3 has 13 residues. J lost 6 bases, V lost 5 bases, and 8 bases had no gene match. The CDR3 DNA follows: TGCAGCGTTCAGTACGACAGGGGTGCTGAAGCTTTCTTT. Protein: CSVQYDRGAEAFF.

The V and J genes are TRBV29-1 and TRBJ1-1; no firm D call. Germline CDR1 is SQVTM and CDR2 is ANQGSEA. The CDR3 has 13 residues. Trimming stripped 4 bases from V and 4 bases from J, with 13 bases between. In DNA, the CDR3 is TGCAGCGTTGCCCAGAGCGTAGGCACTGAAGCTTTCTTT. Protein: CSVAQSVGTEAFF.

This chain joins TRBV19 and TRBJ2-1; 7 bases fit TRBD2. V lost 6 bases, J lost 10 bases, and 12 bases stayed unmatched. Germline V CDR1 and CDR2: LNHDA, SQIVND (reference sequence). The CDR3 sequence is 14 residues long. The CDR3 is CASRASGAPREQFF. Written as DNA, the CDR3 is TGTGCCAGTAGAGCGAGCGGGGCTCCAAGGGAGCAGTTCTTC.

The V and J genes are TRBV11-2 and TRBJ2-1; 10 nucleotides align to TRBD2. This CDR3 comprises 19 residues. V dropped 0 bases and J dropped 8; count of bases not matched to a gene: 16. Germline assignment: CDR1 SGHAT and CDR2 FQNNGV. DNA of the CDR3: TGTGCCAGCAGCTTAGATCGGGCTAGCGGGGGCCCTTATAGGCATGAGCAGTTCTTC. Translation gives CASSLDRASGGPYRHEQFF.

The genes are TRBV5-4 and TRBJ1-2, with a weak D call TRBD1 (6 bases). This CDR3 has 14 amino acids. The germline V gene has CDR1 SGHNT and CDR2 YYREEE (reference sequence). V gave up 5 bases and J gave up 5 bases, with 16 bases separating them. CDR3 in amino acids: CASRRTGASYGYTF. CDR3 coding DNA: TGTGCCAGCAGAAGGACGGGGGCAAGTTATGGCTACACCTTC.

This clone was counted only a few times. The chain recombines TRBV20-1 with TRBJ2-5; TRBD2 is a possible D gene (5 bases). This CDR3 region has 10 residues. The germline CDR1 and CDR2 sequences are DFQATT and SNEGSKA (reference sequence). Trimming removed 6 bases from V and 6 bases from J, with 8 bases in between. CDR3 protein: CSARGKTQYF. The CDR3 DNA is TGCAGTGCCCGAGGGAAGACCCAGTACTTC.